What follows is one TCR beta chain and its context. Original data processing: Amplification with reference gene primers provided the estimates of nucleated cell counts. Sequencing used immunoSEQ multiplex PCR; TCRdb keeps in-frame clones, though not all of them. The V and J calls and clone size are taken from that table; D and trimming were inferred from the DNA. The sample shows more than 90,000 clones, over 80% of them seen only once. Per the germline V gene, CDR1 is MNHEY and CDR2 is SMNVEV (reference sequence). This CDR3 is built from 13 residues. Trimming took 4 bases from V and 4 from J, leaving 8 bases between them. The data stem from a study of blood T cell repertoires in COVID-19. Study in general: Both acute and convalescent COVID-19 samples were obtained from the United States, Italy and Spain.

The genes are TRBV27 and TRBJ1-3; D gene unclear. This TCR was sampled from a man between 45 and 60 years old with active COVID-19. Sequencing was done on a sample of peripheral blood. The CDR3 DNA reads TGTGCCAGCAGTTCCGGGTTCGGAAACACCATATATTTT. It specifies CASSSGFGNTIYF.